This record looks at one T cell receptor (beta chain) sequence and its context. The antigen remains undetermined. This entry is derived from a study of cytomegalovirus exposure and HLA in healthy donors. Study overall: HLA-typed donors were the source of approximately 86 million unique TCRs held in an early data release. Study-level results: Later analysis showed TCR association rates varying by HLA locus, highest for DRB1 and lowest for HLA-C. Accounts indicate the classifier identified cytomegalovirus status with strong specificity and sensitivity. For TCR beta chains, V- and J-gene trimming was later linked to a missense DCLRE1C variant.

The CDR3 spans 13 residues. Between the trimmed V and J ends, which lost 7 bases and 4 bases, there was a span of 12 bases. Germline V gene lookup returns CDR1 LNHDA and CDR2 SQIVND (reference sequence). The PCR ran on 60 Vbeta and 13 Jbeta primers. TCRdb keeps only in-frame clones here, not all; method: immunoSEQ multiplex PCR. The data hold approximately 270,000 clones, with roughly 80% observed a single time. The sample taken for sequencing was PBMCs. The clonotype originates from a girl aged 2 to 9 in good health and CMV-seronegative. The rearrangement joins TRBV19 to TRBJ2-3; maybe TRBD2 (6 bases). CDR3 DNA sequence: TGTGCCAGTATGGGGGGATCGGCAGATACGCAGTATTTT. It translates to CASMGGSADTQYF.